This passage covers 20 T cell receptor beta chains from one sample sequenced in a study of T cell responses to AZD1222 COVID-19 vaccine. Profiling relied on immunoSEQ multiplex PCR, and the TCRdb table lists in-frame clones only, not all of them. Of approximately 100,000 clones detected, about 83% appear once; the ten largest clones hold less than 3.5%. The specimen comprised peripheral blood, sampled on day 0 of AZD1222 vaccination. Source of these receptors: an adult in good health.

The gene calls are TRBV2 and TRBJ1-1; D is unresolved. This CDR3 region has 13 residues. V lost 3 bases and J lost 2, with 7 bases in between. Germline V lookup: CDR1 SNHLY, CDR2 FYNNEI. As DNA, the CDR3 is TGTGCCAGCAGTGATACGGAAAACACTGAAGCTTTCTTT. This sequence encodes CASSDTENTEAFF.

The chain combines TRBV7-8 with TRBJ1-3, with D perhaps matching TRBD1 (5 bases). The CDR3 is 20 residues long. V dropped 1 base and J dropped 0 bases, with 22 bases sitting between them. Germline lookup yields CDR1 SGHVS and CDR2 FQNEAQ. The CDR3 loop reads CASSLGSRDPSKHSGNTIYF. DNA of the CDR3: TGTGCCAGCAGCTTAGGTTCGCGGGACCCAAGTAAACACTCTGGAAACACCATATATTTT.

This clone was observed a few times. V gene TRBV24-1 combines with J gene TRBJ1-3; tentative D call: TRBD1 (5 bases). Germline CDR1 KGHDR, CDR2 SFDVKD. The V and J ends lost 9 bases and 0 bases respectively, with 14 bases between them. This CDR3 is 15 amino acids long. CDR3 nucleotide sequence: TGTGCCACCCCCCCCGCCGGACACTCTGGAAACACCATATATTTT. Protein sequence: CATPPAGHSGNTIYF.

The chain joins TRBV28 to TRBJ1-2; 9 nucleotides align to TRBD1. V was pared by 7 bases and J by 9 bases, with 12 bases of the junction left unmatched. The CDR3 totals 14 residues. Germline V CDR1 and CDR2: MDHEN, SYDVKM. The CDR3 DNA is TGTGCCAGCATCCCAGATGGGACAGGGCAGCGCTACACCTTC. Translated, it gives CASIPDGTGQRYTF.

The chain couples TRBV7-2 to TRBJ2-2, with TRBD1 matching 11 bases. The CDR3 totals 15 residues. V dropped 5 bases and J dropped 4; count of bases not matched to a gene: 3. Germline V CDR1 and CDR2: SGHTA, FQGNSA. CDR3 loop: CASSADRGLTGELFF. DNA of the CDR3: TGTGCCAGCAGCGCGGACAGGGGGCTCACCGGGGAGCTGTTTTTT.

The rearrangement uses TRBV29-1 and TRBJ1-4, with D tentatively TRBD1 (5 bases). The CDR3 runs to 13 residues. The germline V and J ends were trimmed by 7 bases and 6 bases, with 15 bases remaining between them. From germline, CDR1 is SQVTM and CDR2 ANQGSEA. CDR3 sequence (DNA): TGCAGCGCCCAGACAGTCAAATATGAAAAACTGTTTTTT. Translating gives CSAQTVKYEKLFF. The entire variable domain, with the rest obtained from reference TRBV29-1 and TRBJ1-4, is as follows: SAVISQKPSRDICQRGTSLTIQCQVDSQVTMMFWYRQQPGQSLTLIATANQGSEATYESGFVIDKFPISRPNLTFSTLTVSNMSPEDSSIYLCSAQTVKYEKLFFGSGTQLSVL.

V is TRBV19 and J is TRBJ2-3; 8 bases map to TRBD2. CDR3 length equals 14 residues. J lost 3 bases, V lost 3 bases, and 2 bases had no gene match. Germline V CDR1 and CDR2: LNHDA, SQIVND (reference sequence). For the CDR3, the DNA is TGTGCCAGTAGTATCGGGGGGGGTACAGATACGCAGTATTTT. This translates into CASSIGGGTDTQYF. The full variable domain, rest sourced from reference TRBV19 and TRBJ2-3, is DGGITQSPKYLFRKEGQNVTLSCEQNLNHDAMYWYRQDPGQGLRLIYYSQIVNDFQKGDIAEGYSVSREKKESFPLTVTSAQKNPTAFYLCASSIGGGTDTQYFGPGTRLTVL.

This clone was detected once. The chain links TRBV19 to TRBJ1-5; no definite D call. The CDR3 has 16 residues. CDR1 and CDR2 from the germline V gene are LNHDA and SQIVND (reference sequence). V was trimmed by 6 bases and J by 0 bases, leaving 15 bases between them. Written as DNA, the CDR3 is TGTGCCAGTAGCCCCCAGGACGGGGATAGCAATCAGCCCCAGCATTTT. Translating it yields CASSPQDGDSNQPQHF.

This chain connects TRBV5-1 to TRBJ1-4, with D unclear. V lost 1 base to trimming and J lost 3 bases, with 4 bases between them. Germline assignment: CDR1 SGHRS and CDR2 YFSETQ. The CDR3 is made up of 13 amino acids. The CDR3 sequence: CASSLLANEKLFF. Here the CDR3 DNA reads TGCGCCAGCAGCTTGCTTGCTAATGAAAAACTGTTTTTT.

The J gene is TRBJ2-7, the V gene TRBV6-6, with 8 bases that match TRBD1. The CDR3 extends over 15 amino acids. Germline V lookup: CDR1 MNHNY, CDR2 SVGAGI (reference sequence). J was trimmed by 4 bases and V by 6 bases; bases with no gene match: 11. CDR3: CASRPARDRQYEQYF. The CDR3 DNA is TGTGCCAGCAGGCCAGCCCGGGACAGGCAATACGAGCAGTACTTC.

The gene calls are TRBV3-1 (or the pseudogene TRBV3-2) and TRBJ1-2, with D maybe TRBD1 (5 bases). This CDR3 spans 11 amino acids. From germline, CDR1 is LGHDT and CDR2 YNNKEL (reference sequence). Trimming took off 4 bases at V and 8 bases at J, with 8 bases between the two ends. The CDR3 sequence is CASSRGGGYTF. The CDR3 nucleotides read TGTGCCAGCAGCCGCGGGGGGGGCTACACCTTC.

The rearrangement uses TRBV28 and TRBJ1-5; 8 positions agree with TRBD1. In germline, CDR1 is MDHEN, CDR2 SYDVKM. CDR3 length: 15 residues. Germline trimming cut 4 bases from V and 6 bases from J; bases unmatched to any gene: 8. The CDR3 spells CASSYRQGSSQPQHF. The CDR3 DNA reads as TGTGCCAGCAGTTACAGACAGGGGTCGAGTCAGCCCCAGCATTTT.

V and J are TRBV28 and TRBJ1-1; D gene uncertain. V lost 5 bases and J 1 base, leaving 17 bases between the germline ends. This CDR3 has 16 amino acids. Germline V gene sequence: CDR1 MDHEN, CDR2 SYDVKM. This chain's CDR3 is CASSLWEAGPNTEAFF. Here the CDR3 DNA reads TGTGCCAGCAGTCTCTGGGAGGCAGGCCCGAACACTGAAGCTTTCTTT.

The chain recombines TRBV18 with TRBJ1-1; D is uncertain. V dropped 8 bases and J dropped 6 bases, with 13 bases sitting between them. CDR1 KGHSH and CDR2 LQKENI come from the germline V gene. The CDR3 totals 12 residues. CDR3: CASVSQKAEAFF. The DNA of the CDR3 is TGTGCCAGCGTTTCCCAAAAGGCTGAAGCTTTCTTT.

This clone showed up just a few times. The chain uses TRBV6-2 or TRBV6-3 and TRBJ2-7; D uncertain. CDR3 length: 15 amino acids. The V gene lost 2 bases and the J gene lost 3 bases, with 14 bases spanning the gap. Germline CDR1 and CDR2: MNHEY and SVGEGT. The CDR3 sequence: CASSYGHPRLYEQYF. Written as DNA, the CDR3 is TGTGCCAGCAGTTACGGGCACCCTAGGCTCTACGAGCAGTACTTC.

The chain uses TRBV7-2 and TRBJ2-7; 11 bases match TRBD2. Germline V lookup: CDR1 SGHTA, CDR2 FQGNSA. The CDR3 is made up of 15 amino acids. Germline trimming cut 7 bases from V and 2 bases from J; bases unmatched to any gene: 7. The CDR3 DNA follows: TGTGCCAGCACCCTTGGGACTAGCGGAACCTACGAGCAGTACTTC. Translated: CASTLGTSGTYEQYF.

This rearrangement joins TRBV7-6 to TRBJ2-2, with TRBD2 matching 7 bases. This CDR3 contains 15 residues. V shed 5 bases and J 5 bases; nucleotides not matched to a gene: 8. Germline V gene sequence: CDR1 SGHVS, CDR2 FNYEAQ. The CDR3 nucleotides read TGTGCCAGCAGCCACGCGCAGGGAGGGACCGGGGAGCTGTTTTTT. It yields the protein CASSHAQGGTGELFF.

Comments on this clone: Within the sample, other DNA sequences also encode this same CDR3. This sequence joins TRBV30 and TRBJ1-5; D possibly corresponds to TRBD1 (5 bases). The CDR3 length is 14 residues. Trimming removed 2 bases at V and 2 bases at J, with 10 bases between. CDR1 GTSNPN and CDR2 SVGIG come from the germline V gene (reference sequence). As DNA, the CDR3 is TGTGCCTGGAGTTATAGGGGTGGCAATCAGCCCCAGCATTTT. This codes for CAWSYRGGNQPQHF.

The chain combines TRBV24-1 with TRBJ1-5; D gene uncertain. Germline V CDR1 and CDR2: KGHDR, SFDVKD. The CDR3 has 15 amino acids. Between the trimmed V and J ends, which lost 5 bases and 0 bases, there was a span of 10 bases. The CDR3 DNA reads TGTGCCACCAGTGGCATTACAGATAGCAATCAGCCCCAGCATTTT. Its translation is CATSGITDSNQPQHF.

V usage is TRBV9 and J usage is TRBJ2-7, with TRBD2 as a possible D gene (5 bases). Germline assignment: CDR1 SGDLS and CDR2 YYNGEE. CDR3 length: 14 residues. V lost 3 bases and J 6 bases, leaving 16 bases between the germline ends. In DNA form, the CDR3 reads TGTGCCAGCAGCGGTGGGAGAACCTCCGCCGAGCAGTACTTC. Translation gives CASSGGRTSAEQYF. Looking up the rest from reference TRBV9 and TRBJ2-7 gives the full variable domain: DSGVTQTPKHLITATGQRVTLRCSPRSGDLSVYWYQQSLDQGLQFLIQYYNGEERAKGNILERFSAQQFPDLHSELNLSSLELGDSALYFCASSGGRTSAEQYFGPGTRLTVT.